The 18 T cell receptor beta chains below come from one sample, sequenced in a study of T-cell memory formation after mild COVID-19. One entry per CDR3 protein results from TCRdb running MiXCR on the 5' RACE reads. The sample shows more than 120,000 distinct CDR3 sequences, 15% to 20% of them seen only once. The sample was PBMCs or a T cell subset sorted from them (not recorded which). Receptors originate from an adult woman who had mild COVID-19 (a few samples of this study predate the infection). Cell type and time point are not known.

This chain links TRBV20-1 with TRBJ2-1, with D uncertain. The ends were cut back, 5 bases at V and 0 bases at J, with 11 bases in the middle. The germline CDR1 and CDR2 sequences are DFQATT and SNEGSKA (reference sequence). The CDR3 has 14 amino acids. CDR3 sequence: CSAGSLSSYNEQFF. CDR3 DNA sequence: TGCAGTGCTGGTTCACTTAGCTCCTACAATGAGCAGTTCTTC.

This clonotype was counted ten times or more. The chain combines TRBV24-1 with TRBJ2-1; 10 bases are a match to TRBD2. In germline, CDR1 is KGHDR, CDR2 SFDVKD. The CDR3 totals 16 residues. Trimming took 3 bases from V and 7 from J; bases not matched to a gene: 8. The CDR3, as DNA: TGTGCCACCAGTGATAGGACTAGCGGATTCTTAAATGAGCAGTTCTTC. Translation: CATSDRTSGFLNEQFF.

Only a few counts were recorded for this clonotype. The chain links TRBV15 to TRBJ2-3; TRBD2 agrees at 8 bases. CDR3 length: 18 residues. Germline CDR1 is LNHNV and CDR2 is YYDKDF (reference sequence). The J segment lost 0 bases and the V segment lost 3 bases, leaving 11 bases of the junction unmatched. The CDR3 DNA sequence: TGTGCCACCAGCAGGGGTTGGGGGACTAGAAGTAGCACAGATACGCAGTATTTT. It encodes CATSRGWGTRSSTDTQYF.

The chain is built from TRBV12-3 or TRBV12-4 and TRBJ2-7, with D possibly matching TRBD1 (6 bases). The CDR3 has 15 amino acids. Trimming pared 6 bases from V and 3 bases from J, leaving 18 bases between. The CDR3 sequence is CASSPNRASLYEQYF. The CDR3, as DNA: TGTGCCAGCAGCCCTAACAGGGCTAGTCTCTACGAGCAGTACTTC.

This chain connects TRBV3-1 to TRBJ1-4; 7 bases agree with TRBD1. Germline CDR1 LGHDT, CDR2 YNNKEL (reference sequence). J was trimmed by 14 bases and V by 8 bases; bases with no gene match: 8. The CDR3 runs to 11 residues. This CDR3 reads CASAQGLGLFF. CDR3 in DNA: TGTGCCAGCGCACAGGGGCTTGGGCTGTTTTTT.

The chain joins TRBV7-9 to TRBJ2-1; tentatively, D is TRBD1 (5 bases). CDR3 length equals 13 residues. The V end lost 2 bases, the J end lost 8 bases, and 10 bases lay between the germline ends. Germline V gives CDR1 SEHNR, CDR2 FQNEAQ (reference sequence). The CDR3 region is CASSLFQGDEQFF. CDR3 DNA: TGTGCCAGCAGCTTATTCCAGGGTGATGAGCAGTTCTTC. Based on the CDR3 plus reference TRBV7-9 and TRBJ2-1, the full variable domain is DTGVSQNPRHKITKRGQNVTFRCDPISEHNRLYWYRQTLGQGPEFLTYFQNEAQLEKSRLLSDRFSAERPKGSFSTLEIQRTEQGDSAMYLCASSLFQGDEQFFGPGTRLTVL.

The rearrangement links TRBV4-1 to TRBJ2-6, with TRBD1 matching 8 bases. The CDR3 is 22 residues long. Trimming cost V 4 bases and J 0 bases; bases outside gene matches: 20. Germline V gene sequence: CDR1 MGHRA, CDR2 YSYEKL. The CDR3 DNA is TGCGCCAGCAGCCGAAGAAATTGGGGACAGGAGGCGAGGCTCTCTGGGGCCAACGTCCTGACTTTC. Its protein product is CASSRRNWGQEARLSGANVLTF.

This sequence joins TRBV29-1 and TRBJ2-7; 7 positions agree with TRBD2. The germline gives CDR1 SQVTM, CDR2 ANQGSEA. This CDR3 is built from 15 residues. Losses at the gene ends were 3 bases for V and 3 bases for J; bases not matched to a gene: 11. CDR3 region: CSVDSRREGSYEQYF. As DNA, the CDR3 is TGCAGCGTTGATTCCCGGAGGGAGGGAAGCTACGAGCAGTACTTC.

This clonotype was observed a few times. The chain couples TRBV5-1 to TRBJ2-7; D is undetermined. Trimming pared 1 base from V and 1 base from J, leaving 15 bases between. This CDR3 comprises 16 residues. Germline CDR1 SGHRS, CDR2 YFSETQ. CDR3 nucleotide sequence: TGCGCCAGCAGCTTGAGGGCGTACATCGCTTCCTACGAGCAGTACTTC. It is translated as CASSLRAYIASYEQYF.

The chain has TRBV19 and TRBJ2-1; the match to TRBD2 covers 13 bases. The J segment lost 9 bases and the V segment lost 5 bases, leaving 7 bases of the junction unmatched. This CDR3 comprises 15 residues. Germline CDR1 and CDR2: LNHDA and SQIVND (reference sequence). CDR3 sequence: CASSPRTSGRSEQFF. CDR3 nucleotides: TGTGCCAGTAGTCCGAGGACTAGCGGGAGATCTGAGCAGTTCTTC.

The chain has TRBV10-3 and TRBJ2-1; 8 nucleotides align to TRBD1. The CDR3 is 16 residues long. V was clipped by 4 bases and J by 0 bases; unmatched bases: 5. The germline gives CDR1 ENHRY, CDR2 SYGVKD. For the CDR3, the DNA is TGTGCCATCAGTGGTTCAGGGGGCGCCTCCTACAATGAGCAGTTCTTC. Its protein is CAISGSGGASYNEQFF.

The chain is built from TRBV6-2 or TRBV6-3 and TRBJ1-1; D may be TRBD1 (5 bases). The CDR3 spans 13 residues. Trimming shortened V by 7 bases and J by 0 bases, and 9 bases separated the two germline ends. CDR1 and CDR2 (germline): MNHEY, SVGEGT. Here the CDR3 DNA reads TGTGCCAGCACGGGGGACTTGAACACTGAAGCTTTCTTT. It encodes CASTGDLNTEAFF.

The chain recombines TRBV12-3 or TRBV12-4 with TRBJ2-7, with a tentative D call TRBD2 (5 bases). The CDR3 spans 13 residues. V gave up 2 bases and J gave up 7 bases, with 12 bases separating them. CDR3 sequence: CASSLLRVGEQYF. DNA for the CDR3: TGTGCCAGCAGTTTATTGCGGGTAGGGGAGCAGTACTTC.

There are a few counts of this clonotype. The chain has TRBV10-3 and TRBJ2-7, with 12 bases matching TRBD2. The CDR3 length is 15 residues. Germline values: CDR1 ENHRY, CDR2 SYGVKD. V was pared by 4 bases and J by 6 bases, with 7 bases of the junction left unmatched. CDR3 sequence reads: CAISARLAGVSEQYF. The CDR3 region has the DNA TGTGCCATCAGTGCCAGACTAGCGGGAGTCAGCGAGCAGTACTTC.

This clonotype was seen repeatedly, ten times or more. This chain uses TRBV4-2 with TRBJ2-7; 8 nucleotides line up with TRBD2. Per germline, CDR1 LGHNA and CDR2 YNFKEQ. CDR3 length equals 18 residues. Unmatched junction bases numbered 12, after V lost 0 bases and J lost 2 bases. The CDR3 spells CASSQDLGSGGPPYEQYF. The CDR3 coding sequence is TGTGCCAGCAGCCAAGATCTGGGGAGCGGGGGACCTCCCTACGAGCAGTACTTC.

This sequence joins TRBV5-1 and TRBJ1-2; D is perhaps TRBD1 (5 bases). The CDR3 length is 14 residues. Looked up from germline, CDR1 is SGHRS and CDR2 is YFSETQ. V was pared by 2 bases and J by 4 bases, with 12 bases between. The CDR3 DNA sequence: TGCGCCAGCAGCTTAAATGCGGGACTCTATGGCTACACCTTC. Amino acid sequence: CASSLNAGLYGYTF.

A remark on this clonotype: At one boundary the junction diverges from the germline segment, which might be a read error. V gene TRBV7-7 combines with J gene TRBJ2-3, with 8 bases matching TRBD2. CDR3 length: 16 amino acids. The germline gives CDR1 SSHAT, CDR2 FNYEAQ (reference sequence). CDR3 in DNA: TGTGCTAGCAGCTTAGGAGCGGGAGTTGGCACAGATACGCAGTATTTT. The encoded protein is CASSLGAGVGTDTQYF.

This clonotype was observed a handful of times. CDR3 in amino acids: CASSYLGEAFF. The CDR3 nucleotides read TGTGCCAGCAGTTACTTGGGTGAAGCTTTCTTT. This chain joins TRBV6-5 and TRBJ1-1, with unresolved D. Germline CDR1 MNHEY, CDR2 SVGAGI. Trimming took 1 base from V and 7 from J, leaving 4 bases between them. The CDR3 is made up of 11 amino acids.